The next 27 T cell receptor beta chains were all read from a single sample in a study of blood T cells in healthy people across ages. For the second PCR, which ran for about 6 to 12 cycles, a sample-barcoded 5' primer and a J-beta primer mix were used. TCRdb re-called the 5' RACE reads with MiXCR, one entry per CDR3 protein. The sample includes some 900,000 distinct CDR3 sequences, around 49% of them seen just once. Sequencing was performed on blood. The source of these receptors is a man aged 25 to 40 in good health.

The chain joins TRBV5-4 to TRBJ2-7; tentative D call: TRBD1 (6 bases). Germline CDR1 is SGHNT and CDR2 is YYREEE (reference sequence). Deletions cut 5 bases from V and 0 bases from J, with 15 bases between. CDR3 size: 15 residues. The CDR3 DNA reads as TGTGCCAGCAGGCCGGGACACGAAATCTCCTACGAGCAGTACTTC. This codes for CASRPGHEISYEQYF.

The gene calls are TRBV3-1 and TRBJ1-3; D may be TRBD1 (5 bases). Trimming cost V 7 bases and J 0 bases, with 10 bases left between them. The CDR3 consists of 14 residues. The germline V gene has CDR1 LGHDT and CDR2 YNNKEL (reference sequence). The CDR3 spells CASTTGSSGNTIYF. DNA of the CDR3: TGTGCCAGCACCACAGGTAGCTCTGGAAACACCATATATTTT.

The chain combines TRBV15 with TRBJ2-3; D gene ambiguous. The V and J ends lost 4 bases and 3 bases respectively, with 11 bases between them. CDR1 and CDR2 (germline): LNHNV, YYDKDF (reference sequence). This CDR3 is built from 14 residues. The CDR3 DNA reads TGTGCCACCAGCACTACACGAGTAACAGATACGCAGTATTTT. Translation: CATSTTRVTDTQYF.

This clonotype turned up a few times. Here the CDR3 reads CASSLSGGGWTGELFF. As DNA, the CDR3 is TGTGCCAGCAGTTTGAGCGGCGGGGGATGGACCGGGGAGCTGTTTTTT. The rearrangement links TRBV27 to TRBJ2-2; TRBD2 matches 7 bases. Germline V gene data show CDR1 as MNHEY and CDR2 as SMNVEV (reference sequence). J gave up 5 bases and V 3 bases, and 9 bases lay outside the gene matches. This CDR3 contains 16 residues.

The CDR3 DNA follows: TGTGCCAGTGCCTCCGATCCCTCCACAGATACGCAGTATTTT. This gives the protein CASASDPSTDTQYF. This chain joins TRBV7-2 and TRBJ2-3; D not resolved. Germline V gives CDR1 SGHTA, CDR2 FQGNSA. The CDR3 consists of 14 residues. V was trimmed by 9 bases and J by 2 bases, leaving 15 bases between them.

CDR3 in amino acids: CSASTIGGRLRGANVLTF. CDR3 in DNA: TGCAGTGCTAGTACGATAGGGGGGCGCTTGAGAGGGGCCAACGTCCTGACTTTC. The rearrangement links TRBV20-1 to TRBJ2-6, with D perhaps being TRBD1 or TRBD2 (6 bases each). From germline, CDR1 is DFQATT and CDR2 SNEGSKA (reference sequence). V was clipped by 3 bases and J by 4 bases, with 22 bases between them. The length of the CDR3 is 18 residues.

This clonotype occurred a few times. The chain carries TRBV20-1 and TRBJ2-7, with D possibly TRBD2 on 6 matching bases. CDR3 length equals 13 residues. Deletions cut 4 bases from V and 2 bases from J, with 12 bases between. Germline values: CDR1 DFQATT, CDR2 SNEGSKA (reference sequence). CDR3 sequence reads: CSANRGLTYEQYF. CDR3 nucleotides: TGCAGTGCTAATCGGGGGTTAACCTACGAGCAGTACTTC.

As regards this clonotype: One end of the junction is discordant with germline, which a read error may explain. The V gene is TRBV7-2, the J gene TRBJ2-1; maybe TRBD1 (6 bases). This CDR3 has 16 amino acids. Per germline, CDR1 SGHTA and CDR2 FQGNSA. CDR3 nucleotides: TGTGCCAGCAGCAAACGGACAGCAAACGCTTACAATGGGCAGTTCTTC. Residues: CASSKRTANAYNGQFF.

V gene TRBV7-6 combines with J gene TRBJ2-3, with D possibly being TRBD2 (6 bases). V lost 4 bases, J lost 0 bases, and 11 bases lay in between. CDR1 SGHVS and CDR2 FNYEAQ come from the germline V gene. The CDR3 has 15 amino acids. This CDR3 is CASSSGLLSTDTQYF. The CDR3 bases are TGTGCCAGCAGCTCGGGACTTCTTAGCACAGATACGCAGTATTTT.

A few counts support this clonotype. This sequence joins TRBV11-3 and TRBJ2-5, with a weak D call TRBD1 (5 bases). This CDR3 has 13 amino acids. Germline V gene lookup returns CDR1 SGHNT and CDR2 YENEEA. Trimming pared 6 bases from V and 4 bases from J, leaving 12 bases between. CDR3 sequence reads: CASSPRASETQYF. The CDR3 DNA reads as TGTGCCAGCAGTCCCAGGGCTTCAGAGACCCAGTACTTC.

The sample holds a few counts of this clonotype. The chain has TRBV29-1 and TRBJ2-5; D not resolved. The CDR3 runs to 11 residues. V lost 6 bases and J 4 bases, leaving 9 bases between the germline ends. Germline lookup yields CDR1 SQVTM and CDR2 ANQGSEA. CDR3 nucleotides: TGCAGCGTCGCTATAGCAGAGACCCAGTACTTC. It specifies CSVAIAETQYF.

The gene calls are TRBV20-1 and TRBJ2-7; maybe TRBD2 (5 bases). Germline assignment: CDR1 DFQATT and CDR2 SNEGSKA (reference sequence). The CDR3 is 11 residues long. V shed 5 bases and J shed 4 bases, with 9 bases lying between them. CDR3 sequence (DNA): TGCAGTGCTTTGGGGAGATACGAGCAGTACTTC. Translation: CSALGRYEQYF.

This clonotype has just a few counts. The J gene is TRBJ2-7, the V gene TRBV27, with a weak D call TRBD1 (6 bases). The CDR3 extends over 13 amino acids. Trimming stripped 5 bases from V and 2 bases from J, with 10 bases between. Per the germline V gene, CDR1 is MNHEY and CDR2 is SMNVEV (reference sequence). CDR3 sequence (DNA): TGTGCCAGCAGTCACCGGGACACCTACGAGCAGTACTTC. Residues: CASSHRDTYEQYF.

This rearrangement joins TRBV7-6 to TRBJ2-3, with D hard to call. The germline V and J ends were trimmed by 4 bases and 0 bases, with 11 bases remaining between them. The CDR3 sequence is 15 residues long. CDR1 and CDR2 (germline): SGHVS, FNYEAQ. CDR3 residues: CASSSSTKSTDTQYF. The CDR3 DNA reads as TGTGCCAGCAGCTCCTCCACGAAGAGCACAGATACGCAGTATTTT.

This clonotype was found a few times. V and J are TRBV29-1 and TRBJ2-5; D remains ambiguous. V lost 0 bases and J 4 bases, leaving 3 bases between the germline ends. From germline, CDR1 is SQVTM and CDR2 ANQGSEA. The CDR3 is made up of 11 amino acids. The CDR3 loop reads CSVEDVETQYF. The DNA for the CDR3 is TGCAGCGTTGAAGACGTAGAGACCCAGTACTTC.

The J gene is TRBJ1-4, the V gene TRBV5-1, with D uncertain. The CDR3 is made up of 15 amino acids. The germline V gene has CDR1 SGHRS and CDR2 YFSETQ. Trimming removed 0 bases at V and 7 bases at J, with 13 bases between. CDR3 in DNA: TGCGCCAGCAGCTTGGAGCAGGCATTTACTGAAAAACTGTTTTTT. Amino acids: CASSLEQAFTEKLFF.

This chain links TRBV12-3 or TRBV12-4 with TRBJ2-3, with D tentatively TRBD1 (6 bases). The CDR3 is made up of 14 amino acids. With 4 bases removed from V and 4 bases from J, the gap between germline ends came to 12 bases. The CDR3 nucleotides are TGTGCCAGCAGTTCTGGAGCAGGGGCAGATACGCAGTATTTT. Residues: CASSSGAGADTQYF.

The CDR3 nucleotides read TGTGCCAGCAGCGGGACAGGGGGGGATCAGCCCCAGCATTTT. This encodes CASSGTGGDQPQHF. The chain combines TRBV3-1 with TRBJ1-5; 11 nucleotides match TRBD1. CDR1 LGHDT and CDR2 YNNKEL come from the germline V gene (reference sequence). V lost 5 bases to trimming and J lost 5 bases; unmatched junction nucleotides: 2. The CDR3 contains 14 residues.

J is TRBJ1-2 and V is TRBV6-5, with D possibly TRBD1 on 6 matching bases. Between the trimmed V and J ends, which lost 5 bases and 8 bases, there was a span of 24 bases. The CDR3 loop spans 16 amino acids. Germline V lookup: CDR1 MNHEY, CDR2 SVGAGI. CDR3 in DNA: TGTGCCAGCAGTAGGCCCCCAGGGGTCGATGGGCCAGGCTACACCTTC. Encoded protein: CASSRPPGVDGPGYTF.

The rearrangement joins TRBV4-1 to TRBJ1-1; 8 positions match TRBD1. With V trimmed by 5 bases and J by 0 bases, 5 bases remained unmatched. CDR1 is MGHRA and CDR2 is YSYEKL in the germline V gene. The CDR3 runs 15 residues. The CDR3 DNA follows: TGCGCCAGCAGCGTACAGGGGGTGGTGAACACTGAAGCTTTCTTT. Translating it yields CASSVQGVVNTEAFF.

The rearrangement joins TRBV7-2 to TRBJ2-5; 7 nucleotides agree with TRBD2. V was pared by 6 bases and J by 2 bases, with 6 bases of the junction left unmatched. Germline loops: CDR1 SGHTA, CDR2 FQGNSA. This CDR3 contains 14 residues. In DNA form, the CDR3 reads TGTGCCAGCAGACGACCGGGACTACAAGAGACCCAGTACTTC. This gives the protein CASRRPGLQETQYF.

The chain combines TRBV6-1 with TRBJ2-1; D remains unclear. Germline V CDR1 and CDR2: MNHNS, SASEGT. V lost 10 bases and J 5 bases, leaving 15 bases between the germline ends. The CDR3 has 13 residues. In nucleotides, the CDR3 is TGTGCCAACAGCCATTCTGAAGACAATGAGCAGTTCTTC. Encoded protein: CANSHSEDNEQFF.

The chain's CDR3 is CASSQTTRAERSPLHF. The CDR3 nucleotides read TGTGCCAGCAGCCAGACTACCCGGGCAGAGAGATCACCCCTCCACTTT. The chain employs TRBV4-2 and TRBJ1-6; no reliable D call. The CDR3 runs to 16 residues. V dropped 3 bases and J dropped 10 bases, with 19 bases sitting between them. Germline loops: CDR1 LGHNA, CDR2 YNFKEQ.

The gene calls are TRBV20-1 and TRBJ2-3; TRBD2 might be the D (5 bases). Looked up from germline, CDR1 is DFQATT and CDR2 is SNEGSKA (reference sequence). The CDR3 length is 17 residues. Trimming left V 0 bases short and J 0 bases short, with 16 bases between. The DNA for the CDR3 is TGCAGTGCTAGAGATTACAGCGGTGATTCGAGCACAGATACGCAGTATTTT. Its protein product is CSARDYSGDSSTDTQYF.

The chain links TRBV30 to TRBJ2-7; D is perhaps TRBD1 (6 bases). The CDR3 consists of 15 residues. With 2 bases removed from V and 0 bases from J, the gap between germline ends came to 14 bases. Germline CDR1 GTSNPN, CDR2 SVGIG (reference sequence). The CDR3 DNA follows: TGTGCCTGGAGTCAGGGGCAGGGGCTCTCCTACGAGCAGTACTTC. Protein sequence: CAWSQGQGLSYEQYF. The variable domain in full, completed from reference TRBV30 and TRBJ2-7, reads SQTIHQWPATLVQPVGSPLSLECTVEGTSNPNLYWYRQAAGRGLQLLFYSVGIGQISSEVPQNLSASRPQDRQFILSSKKLLLSDSGFYLCAWSQGQGLSYEQYFGPGTRLTVT.

The chain employs TRBV7-2 and TRBJ2-1; 8 nucleotides align to TRBD2. From germline, CDR1 is SGHTA and CDR2 FQGNSA. With V trimmed by 5 bases and J by 4 bases, 10 bases remained unmatched. The CDR3 extends over 16 amino acids. The DNA for the CDR3 is TGTGCCAGCAGCCCCACCACTAGCGGTGTATACAATGAGCAGTTCTTC. Amino acids: CASSPTTSGVYNEQFF.

The CDR3 sequence is CASSHEDRATDTQYF. The CDR3 DNA sequence: TGTGCCAGCAGCCATGAAGACAGGGCCACAGATACGCAGTATTTT. J is TRBJ2-3 and V is TRBV3-1; 7 nucleotides line up with TRBD1. The trim removed 3 bases at V and 2 bases at J, leaving 5 bases unmatched. CDR1 is LGHDT, CDR2 YNNKEL, per germline (reference sequence). The CDR3 extends over 15 amino acids.